One sample yielded the 2 T cell receptor beta chains listed below, sequenced in a study of spatial heterogeneity in lung cancer. Time point indicated: sample taken at primary tumor resection. The input material, whole RNA from tumor, nontumor lung or frozen PBMC, was sequenced unsorted. A single record per CDR3 protein comes from TCRdb applying MiXCR to the 5' RACE reads. The data hold roughly 5,000 distinct CDR3 sequences, with 16% observed a single time. This sample comprised PBMCs, obtained at surgery. The receptors originated from a male donor with early-stage non-small cell lung cancer.

By share, this clonotype ranks as medium-sized. The rearrangement uses TRBV12-3 or TRBV12-4 and TRBJ1-1; no definite D call. CDR3 size: 16 residues. Trimming removed 5 bases at V and 4 bases at J, with 20 bases between. DNA of the CDR3: TGTGCCAGCAGTCCCCCCAAGGAGGCCATGGCCACTGAAGCTTTCTTT. Its protein is CASSPPKEAMATEAFF.

Within the sample, this clonotype is medium-sized. J is TRBJ2-5 and V is TRBV10-3, with TRBD2 matching over 10 bases. This CDR3 contains 16 residues. V gave up 3 bases and J gave up 2 bases; unmatched junction bases: 6. Germline loops: CDR1 ENHRY, CDR2 SYGVKD. CDR3 in amino acids: CAISDSSGGFQETQYF. Here the CDR3 DNA reads TGTGCCATCAGTGACTCTAGCGGGGGTTTTCAAGAGACCCAGTACTTC.